This record looks at one T cell receptor (beta chain) sequence and its context. Its antigen is not known. The read terminates 3 residues before the CDR3 end, so the remaining end is supplied by the germline J gene. Clones were read by immunoSEQ multiplex PCR, and TCRdb kept only the in-frame ones, dropping some. The sample totals roughly 25,000 clones. This CDR3 region has 14 residues. Germline CDR1 and CDR2: KGHSH and LQKENI. The sample originates from a study of T cells in women clearing cervical HPV infection. The overall study: Controls were women whose single incident HPV16 infection cleared within 12 months without precancer or cancer. For cases, blood was sampled a median approximately 150 days after lesion detection, interquartile range about 90 to 230 days.

General study points: Repertoire richness, not evenness, was significantly elevated in CIN3+ cases versus controls.

This receptor was taken from a woman aged 18 to 75 with a cervical HPV16 infection that either progressed to CIN3+ or cleared (not recorded which). The V and J genes are TRBV18 and TRBJ2-2; TRBD1 agrees at 8 bases. Material for sequencing was blood buffy coat. CDR3 sequence reads: CASSPTGVPEKLFF. CDR3 DNA (partial): TGTGCCAGCTCACCGACAGGGGTTCCTGAAAAG.